This T cell receptor beta chain was identified during a study of cytomegalovirus exposure and HLA in healthy donors. Germline CDR1 reads SGHNT; CDR2 reads YYREEE (reference sequence). V lost 5 bases, J lost 9 bases, and 12 bases stayed unmatched. The CDR3 totals 15 residues. The PCR contained 60 Vbeta and 13 Jbeta primers. Profiled with immunoSEQ multiplex PCR; TCRdb holds only in-frame clones, not every one. This sample has approximately 110,000 clones; about three quarters occur once, and the top ten carry approximately 13%. The origin of this receptor is an older woman in good health and CMV-seropositive. Sequencing was performed on PBMCs. V and J are TRBV5-4 and TRBJ2-1; 9 nucleotides match TRBD1. The CDR3 spells CASSRTGDRRGEQFF. The CDR3 nucleotides read TGTGCCAGCAGTCGGACAGGGGATCGGAGAGGTGAGCAGTTCTTC.